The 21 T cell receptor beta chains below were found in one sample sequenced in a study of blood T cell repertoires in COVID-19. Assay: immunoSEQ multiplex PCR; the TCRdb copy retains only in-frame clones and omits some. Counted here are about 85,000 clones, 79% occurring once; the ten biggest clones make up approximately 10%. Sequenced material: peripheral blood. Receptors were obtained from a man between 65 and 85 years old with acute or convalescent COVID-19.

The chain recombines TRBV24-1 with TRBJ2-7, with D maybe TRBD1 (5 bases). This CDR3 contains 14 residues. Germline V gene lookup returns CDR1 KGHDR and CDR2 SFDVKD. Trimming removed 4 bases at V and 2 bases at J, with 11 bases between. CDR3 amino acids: CATSDPRATYEQYF. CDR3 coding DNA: TGTGCCACCAGTGACCCCAGGGCCACCTACGAGCAGTACTTC.

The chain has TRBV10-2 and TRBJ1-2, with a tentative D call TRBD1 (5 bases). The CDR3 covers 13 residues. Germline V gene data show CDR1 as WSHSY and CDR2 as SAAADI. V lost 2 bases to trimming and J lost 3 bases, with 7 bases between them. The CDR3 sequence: CASSETGDYGYTF. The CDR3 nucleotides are TGCGCCAGCAGTGAGACGGGGGACTATGGCTACACCTTC.

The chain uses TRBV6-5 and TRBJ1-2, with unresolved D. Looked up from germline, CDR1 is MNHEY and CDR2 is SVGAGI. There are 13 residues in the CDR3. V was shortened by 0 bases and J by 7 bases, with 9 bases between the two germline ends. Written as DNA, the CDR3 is TGTGCCAGCAGTTACTCGTCCGGTACTGGCTACACCTTC. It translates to CASSYSSGTGYTF.

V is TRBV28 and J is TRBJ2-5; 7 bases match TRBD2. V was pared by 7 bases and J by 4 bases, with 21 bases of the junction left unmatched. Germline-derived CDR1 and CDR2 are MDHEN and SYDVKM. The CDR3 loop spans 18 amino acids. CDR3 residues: CASTQPPAGSRVLETQYF. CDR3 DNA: TGTGCCAGCACACAGCCCCCAGCGGGGAGCCGGGTTTTAGAGACCCAGTACTTC.

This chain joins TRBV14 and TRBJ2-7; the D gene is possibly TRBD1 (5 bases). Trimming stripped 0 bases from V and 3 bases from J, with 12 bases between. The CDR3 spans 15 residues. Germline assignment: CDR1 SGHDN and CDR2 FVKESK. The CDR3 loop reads CASSQDRGHYYEQYV. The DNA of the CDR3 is TGTGCCAGCAGCCAAGATCGCGGACATTACTACGAGCAGTACGTC.

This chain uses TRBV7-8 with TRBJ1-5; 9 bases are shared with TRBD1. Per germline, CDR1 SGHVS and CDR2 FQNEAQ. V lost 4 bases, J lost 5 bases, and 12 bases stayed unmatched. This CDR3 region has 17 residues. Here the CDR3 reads CASSSMSGTGLHQPQHF. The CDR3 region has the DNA TGTGCCAGCAGCTCAATGTCCGGGACAGGGCTTCATCAGCCCCAGCATTTT. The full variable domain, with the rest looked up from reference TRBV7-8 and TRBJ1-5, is GAGVSQSPRYKVAKRGQDVALRCDPISGHVSLFWYQQALGQGPEFLTYFQNEAQLDKSGLPSDRFFAERPEGSVSTLKIQRTQQEDSAVYLCASSSMSGTGLHQPQHFGDGTRLSIL.

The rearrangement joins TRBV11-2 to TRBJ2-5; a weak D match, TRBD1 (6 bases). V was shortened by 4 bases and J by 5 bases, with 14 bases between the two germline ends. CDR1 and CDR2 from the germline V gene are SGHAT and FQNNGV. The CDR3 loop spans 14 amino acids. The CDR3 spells CASSSETGAETQYF. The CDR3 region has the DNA TGTGCCAGCAGCTCCGAGACAGGAGCCGAGACCCAGTACTTC.

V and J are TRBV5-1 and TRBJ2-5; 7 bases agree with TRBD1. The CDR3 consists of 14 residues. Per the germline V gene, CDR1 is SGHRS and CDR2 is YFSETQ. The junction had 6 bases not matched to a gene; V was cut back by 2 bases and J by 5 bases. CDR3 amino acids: CASSLQGLGETQYF. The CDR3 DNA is TGCGCCAGCAGCTTACAGGGGCTAGGGGAGACCCAGTACTTC.

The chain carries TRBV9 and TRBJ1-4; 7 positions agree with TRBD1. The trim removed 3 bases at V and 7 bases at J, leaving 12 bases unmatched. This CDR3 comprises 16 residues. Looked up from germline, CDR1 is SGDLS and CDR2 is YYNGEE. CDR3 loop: CASSEGARPEGEKLFF. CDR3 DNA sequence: TGTGCCAGCAGCGAGGGGGCGCGGCCGGAGGGTGAAAAACTGTTTTTT.

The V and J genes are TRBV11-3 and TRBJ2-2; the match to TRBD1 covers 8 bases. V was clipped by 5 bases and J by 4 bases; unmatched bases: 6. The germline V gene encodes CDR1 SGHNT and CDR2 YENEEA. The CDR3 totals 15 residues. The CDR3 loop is CASSLDRGGTGELFF. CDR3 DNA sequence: TGTGCCAGCAGCCTCGACAGGGGTGGCACCGGGGAGCTGTTTTTT.

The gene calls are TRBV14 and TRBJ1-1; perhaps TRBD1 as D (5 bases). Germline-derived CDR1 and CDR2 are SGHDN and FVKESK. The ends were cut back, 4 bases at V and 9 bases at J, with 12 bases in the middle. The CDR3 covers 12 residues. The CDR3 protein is CASSPGAGKAFF. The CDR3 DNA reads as TGTGCCAGCAGCCCCGGCGCAGGGAAAGCTTTCTTT.

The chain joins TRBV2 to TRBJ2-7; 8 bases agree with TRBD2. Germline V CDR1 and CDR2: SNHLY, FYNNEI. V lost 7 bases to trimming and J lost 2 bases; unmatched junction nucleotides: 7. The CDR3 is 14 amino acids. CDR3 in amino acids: CASNPGGGTYEQYF. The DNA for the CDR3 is TGTGCCAGCAATCCCGGGGGGGGAACCTACGAGCAGTACTTC.

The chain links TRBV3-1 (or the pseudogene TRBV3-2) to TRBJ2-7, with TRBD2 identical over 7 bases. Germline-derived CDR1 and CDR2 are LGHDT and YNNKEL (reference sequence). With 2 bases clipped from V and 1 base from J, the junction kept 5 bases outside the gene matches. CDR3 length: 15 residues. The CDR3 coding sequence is TGTGCCAGCAGCCAAAGGCGGGACTATTCCTACGAGCAGTACTTC. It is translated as CASSQRRDYSYEQYF.

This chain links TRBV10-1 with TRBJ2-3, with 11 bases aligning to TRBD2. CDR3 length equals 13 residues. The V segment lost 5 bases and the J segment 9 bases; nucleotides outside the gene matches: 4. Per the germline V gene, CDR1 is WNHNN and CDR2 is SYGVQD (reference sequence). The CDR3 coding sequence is TGCGCCAGCAGTACGGGACTAGCGGACACGCAGTATTTT. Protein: CASSTGLADTQYF.

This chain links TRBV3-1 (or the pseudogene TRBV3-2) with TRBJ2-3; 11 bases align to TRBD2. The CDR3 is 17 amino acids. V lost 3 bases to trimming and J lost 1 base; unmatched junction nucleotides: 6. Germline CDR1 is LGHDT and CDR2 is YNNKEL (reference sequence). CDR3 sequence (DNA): TGTGCCAGCAGCCAGGCTACTAGCGGGGGTGGCACAGATACGCAGTATTTT. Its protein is CASSQATSGGGTDTQYF.

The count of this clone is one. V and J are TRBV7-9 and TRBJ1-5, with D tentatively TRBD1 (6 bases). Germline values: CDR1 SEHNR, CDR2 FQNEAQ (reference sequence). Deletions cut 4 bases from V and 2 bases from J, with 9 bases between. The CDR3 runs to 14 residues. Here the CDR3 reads CASSSEGGNQPQHF. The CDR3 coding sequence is TGTGCCAGCAGCTCAGAGGGGGGCAATCAGCCCCAGCATTTT.

CDR3: CATSRDPGFQPQHF. DNA for the CDR3: TGTGCCACCAGCAGAGATCCGGGTTTTCAGCCCCAGCATTTT. V gene TRBV15 combines with J gene TRBJ1-5; D gene unclear. Trimming pared 0 bases from V and 6 bases from J, leaving 9 bases between. The CDR3 contains 14 residues. Germline assignment: CDR1 LNHNV and CDR2 YYDKDF (reference sequence). Full variable domain (rest looked up from reference TRBV15 and TRBJ1-5): DAMVIQNPRYQVTQFGKPVTLSCSQTLNHNVMYWYQQKSSQAPKLLFHYYDKDFNNEADTPDNFQSRRPNTSFCFLDIRSPGLGDTAMYLCATSRDPGFQPQHFGDGTRLSIL.

The DNA of the CDR3 is TGCGCCAGCAGCTTGGACGGGTTCCGGGAAAAACTGTTTTTT. It translates to CASSLDGFREKLFF. The J gene is TRBJ1-4, the V gene TRBV5-1, with D uncertain. Trimming took 0 bases from V and 8 from J, leaving 11 bases between them. Germline-derived CDR1 and CDR2 are SGHRS and YFSETQ. The CDR3 consists of 14 residues.

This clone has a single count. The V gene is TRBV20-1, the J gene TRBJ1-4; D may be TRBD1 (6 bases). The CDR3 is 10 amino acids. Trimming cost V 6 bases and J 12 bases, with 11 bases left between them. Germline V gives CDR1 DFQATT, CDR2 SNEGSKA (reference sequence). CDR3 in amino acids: CSAARGQLFF. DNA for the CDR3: TGCAGTGCCGCCAGGGGTCAACTGTTTTTT.

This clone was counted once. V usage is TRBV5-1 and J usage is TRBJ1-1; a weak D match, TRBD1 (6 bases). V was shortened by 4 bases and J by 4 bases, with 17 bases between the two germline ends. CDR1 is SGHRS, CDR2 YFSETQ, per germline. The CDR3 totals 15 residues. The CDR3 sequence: CASSALLQGFTEAFF. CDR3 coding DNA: TGCGCCAGCAGCGCTCTTCTCCAGGGGTTCACTGAAGCTTTCTTT.

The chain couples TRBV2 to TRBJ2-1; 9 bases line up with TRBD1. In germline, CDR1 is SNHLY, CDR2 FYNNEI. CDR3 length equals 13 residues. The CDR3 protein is CAGGGQGYNEQFF. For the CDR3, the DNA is TGTGCAGGGGGGGGACAGGGCTACAATGAGCAGTTCTTC.